This passage covers 17 T cell receptor beta chains from one sample sequenced in a study of T cell responses to AZD1222 COVID-19 vaccine. The method was immunoSEQ multiplex PCR; TCRdb's version includes in-frame clones alone and lacks a portion of them. The sample yields more than 95,000 clones, about 87% seen once. Sample: peripheral blood, taken on day 0 of AZD1222 vaccination. Receptors were obtained from an adult in good health.

The gene calls are TRBV6-4 and TRBJ2-1; 13 bases are a match to TRBD2. Unmatched junction bases numbered 1, after V lost 3 bases and J lost 5 bases. The CDR3 extends over 15 amino acids. Germline CDR1 is MRHNA and CDR2 is SNTAGT. CDR3 region: CASSDTSGGDNEQFF. CDR3 coding DNA: TGTGCCAGCAGTGATACTAGCGGGGGGGACAATGAGCAGTTCTTC.

This clone appeared a single time. The genes are TRBV18 and TRBJ2-1; D possibly corresponds to TRBD1 (5 bases). CDR1 KGHSH and CDR2 LQKENI come from the germline V gene. V was pared by 3 bases and J by 4 bases, with 7 bases between. CDR3 size: 13 residues. The CDR3 DNA reads TGTGCCAGCTCACCTACAGGATACAATGAGCAGTTCTTC. Protein: CASSPTGYNEQFF.

This chain connects TRBV6-2 or TRBV6-3 to TRBJ1-5; D may be TRBD1 (6 bases). This CDR3 region has 16 residues. Trimming shortened V by 6 bases and J by 6 bases, and 21 bases separated the two germline ends. In germline, CDR1 is MNHEY, CDR2 SVGEGT. The CDR3 DNA reads TGTGCCAGCAGCTATAACCTCGGGGGGGCTATTCAGCCCCAGCATTTT. Its translation: CASSYNLGGAIQPQHF.

This sequence joins TRBV25-1 and TRBJ1-2, with unresolved D. The CDR3 runs 12 residues. The V end was cut by 8 bases, the J end by 4 bases, with 11 bases between. The germline V gene encodes CDR1 MGHDK and CDR2 SYGVNS. The CDR3, as DNA: TGTGCCAGCTACTCCCTAGGCTATGGCTACACCTTC. Amino acid sequence: CASYSLGYGYTF.

The chain combines TRBV10-3 with TRBJ2-7, with TRBD2 matching 9 bases. Trimming took 2 bases from V and 1 from J; bases not matched to a gene: 6. CDR3 size: 16 residues. Germline V CDR1 and CDR2: ENHRY, SYGVKD. The CDR3 coding sequence is TGTGCCATCAGTGAGACCAAAGCGGGGGGATCCTACGAGCAGTACTTC. As protein: CAISETKAGGSYEQYF.

This clone was detected a few times. The chain combines TRBV4-2 with TRBJ1-5; TRBD1 is a possible D gene (6 bases). Trimming took 1 base from V and 4 from J, leaving 17 bases between them. The CDR3 is 17 amino acids. Germline V gene data show CDR1 as LGHNA and CDR2 as YNFKEQ. The CDR3 bases are TGTGCCAGCAGCCAAGTCGGTCCAGGTAGGGGGAATCAGCCCCAGCATTTT. Protein sequence: CASSQVGPGRGNQPQHF.

The rearrangement uses TRBV9 and TRBJ1-1; D is possibly TRBD1 (5 bases). Trimming cost V 0 bases and J 3 bases, with 9 bases left between them. The CDR3 extends over 14 amino acids. Germline CDR1 and CDR2: SGDLS and YYNGEE. In DNA form, the CDR3 reads TGTGCCAGCAGCGTAGCTGTGGGGGACACTGAAGCTTTCTTT. It is translated as CASSVAVGDTEAFF.

This clone appeared a few times. The CDR3 here is CSARDPGFYEQYF. The DNA of the CDR3 is TGCAGCGCAAGGGACCCGGGGTTCTACGAGCAGTACTTC. The V and J genes are TRBV29-1 and TRBJ2-7; D possibly matches TRBD1 or TRBD2 (5 bases each). The CDR3 covers 13 residues. Trimming left V 7 bases short and J 3 bases short, with 16 bases between. The germline gives CDR1 SQVTM, CDR2 ANQGSEA.

The chain uses TRBV28 and TRBJ2-1; D ambiguous. This CDR3 has 15 residues. V lost 5 bases and J 5 bases, leaving 16 bases between the germline ends. In germline, CDR1 is MDHEN, CDR2 SYDVKM. The CDR3 DNA reads as TGTGCCAGCAGTCCATTGGGGATTGATCACAATGAGCAGTTCTTC. Residues: CASSPLGIDHNEQFF.

The rearrangement joins TRBV7-2 to TRBJ2-7, with D perhaps assigned TRBD1 or TRBD2 (6 bases each). Trimming cost V 1 base and J 7 bases, with 17 bases left between them. CDR1 and CDR2 (germline): SGHTA, FQGNSA. The CDR3 is 15 amino acids. The DNA for the CDR3 is TGTGCCAGCAGCTTAGATGTGGGGGGCTTGGGGGAGCAGTACTTC. This sequence encodes CASSLDVGGLGEQYF.

This chain links TRBV5-1 with TRBJ2-7; either TRBD1 or TRBD2 may fit D (12 bases each). The CDR3 length is 21 residues. The germline V and J ends were trimmed by 4 bases and 1 base, with 33 bases remaining between them. Germline-derived CDR1 and CDR2 are SGHRS and YFSETQ. CDR3 sequence (DNA): TGCGCCAGCAGCCCGGGACAGGGGGCAAGGACTAGCGGGAAATTTTCCTACGAGCAGTACTTC. Translated: CASSPGQGARTSGKFSYEQYF.

The genes are TRBV28 and TRBJ2-7; perhaps D is TRBD1 or TRBD2 (5 bases each). This CDR3 is 16 amino acids long. V was cut by 0 bases and J by 2 bases, with 14 bases left in between. Germline assignment: CDR1 MDHEN and CDR2 SYDVKM. The CDR3 DNA reads as TGTGCCAGCAGTTTATGGCCGGGACGGAGACCCTACGAGCAGTACTTC. Amino acids: CASSLWPGRRPYEQYF.

This chain links TRBV9 with TRBJ1-4, with D tentatively TRBD1 (6 bases). Germline V gene lookup returns CDR1 SGDLS and CDR2 YYNGEE. Trimming pared 3 bases from V and 0 bases from J, leaving 9 bases between. This CDR3 region has 15 residues. CDR3 nucleotide sequence: TGTGCCAGCAGCGGACAGGCCTCAACTAATGAAAAACTGTTTTTT. Its translation is CASSGQASTNEKLFF.

This clone was seen once. The chain combines TRBV6-1 with TRBJ1-4; tentatively, D is TRBD1 (5 bases). V was shortened by 3 bases and J by 6 bases, with 17 bases between the two germline ends. The CDR3 sequence is 16 residues long. The germline V gene has CDR1 MNHNS and CDR2 SASEGT. CDR3 loop: CASSDGPGPGDEKLFF. CDR3 nucleotide sequence: TGTGCCAGCAGTGACGGCCCGGGACCCGGTGATGAAAAACTGTTTTTT.

The chain employs TRBV6-2 or TRBV6-3 and TRBJ1-2, with D tentatively TRBD1 (5 bases). The CDR3 has 14 residues. Trimming took 4 bases from V and 4 from J, leaving 13 bases between them. CDR1 and CDR2 (germline): MNHEY, SVGEGT. CDR3 region: CASSSGLPAYGYTF. The CDR3 DNA reads TGTGCCAGCAGTTCGGGACTTCCTGCCTATGGCTACACCTTC.

The genes are TRBV15 and TRBJ2-5; the D gene could be TRBD1 or TRBD2 (5 bases each). Per the germline V gene, CDR1 is LNHNV and CDR2 is YYDKDF (reference sequence). The CDR3 has 13 residues. V lost 0 bases and J 5 bases, leaving 7 bases between the germline ends. DNA of the CDR3: TGTGCCACCAGCAGAGATGAGGGGGAGACCCAGTACTTC. Its translation is CATSRDEGETQYF. Combining the CDR3 with reference TRBV15 and TRBJ2-5 gives the whole variable domain DAMVIQNPRYQVTQFGKPVTLSCSQTLNHNVMYWYQQKSSQAPKLLFHYYDKDFNNEADTPDNFQSRRPNTSFCFLDIRSPGLGDTAMYLCATSRDEGETQYFGPGTRLLVL.

V and J are TRBV12-5 and TRBJ2-3; 9 bases line up with TRBD1. The ends lost 5 bases at V and 2 bases at J; junction bases unmatched: 5. This CDR3 region has 15 residues. In germline, CDR1 is LGHNT, CDR2 FRNRAP. The CDR3 region has the DNA TGTGCTAGTGGTGCCGGGACAGGGCACACAGATACGCAGTATTTT. This translates into CASGAGTGHTDTQYF.